These 17 T cell receptor beta chains were sequenced from one sample in a study of blood T cell repertoires in COVID-19. Data came from immunoSEQ multiplex PCR; TCRdb stores just in-frame clones and leaves some out. The sample contains roughly 92,000 clones, around nine tenths of which appear only once. Sequenced material: peripheral blood. These TCRs come from a woman of 80 years or more with acute or convalescent COVID-19.

The chain links TRBV28 to TRBJ1-1; 7 positions match TRBD1. The CDR3 runs to 15 residues. Germline V gene lookup returns CDR1 MDHEN and CDR2 SYDVKM. Unmatched junction bases numbered 8, after V lost 6 bases and J lost 1 base. CDR3 in amino acids: CASRPSQGRNTEAFF. CDR3 nucleotides: TGTGCCAGCAGACCATCACAGGGGAGGAACACTGAAGCTTTCTTT.

V usage is TRBV5-4 and J usage is TRBJ1-2; 7 nucleotides align to TRBD1. After removal of 2 bases from V and 3 bases from J, the junction contained 10 bases not matched to a gene. CDR1 is SGHNT, CDR2 YYREEE, per germline (reference sequence). The CDR3 length is 16 residues. The CDR3 is CASSFDRDRLYYGYTF. The CDR3 coding sequence is TGTGCCAGCAGCTTTGACCGGGACAGACTATACTATGGCTACACCTTC.

V gene TRBV18 combines with J gene TRBJ1-5, with 7 bases lining up with TRBD1. The CDR3 spans 15 residues. Germline V gene sequence: CDR1 KGHSH, CDR2 LQKENI. Germline trimming cut 4 bases from V and 1 base from J; bases unmatched to any gene: 4. The CDR3 is CASSLSRGSNQPQHF. In DNA, the CDR3 is TGTGCCAGCTCACTAAGCAGGGGGAGCAATCAGCCCCAGCATTTT.

This sequence joins TRBV27 and TRBJ2-1; possible D gene TRBD2, 6 bases. CDR1 and CDR2 (germline): MNHEY, SMNVEV (reference sequence). Trimming cost V 4 bases and J 7 bases, with 17 bases left between them. The CDR3 covers 15 residues. Here the CDR3 DNA reads TGTGCCAGCAGTTCAGCGCGGGGTCAGAGTAATGAGCAGTTCTTC. Its translation: CASSSARGQSNEQFF.

The chain couples TRBV28 to TRBJ1-4, with 8 bases lining up with TRBD1. The CDR3 is 15 amino acids. Per germline, CDR1 MDHEN and CDR2 SYDVKM. J was trimmed by 5 bases and V by 5 bases; bases with no gene match: 7. The CDR3 region is CASSRDTGGNEKLFF. CDR3 coding DNA: TGTGCCAGCAGTCGGGATACAGGGGGGAATGAAAAACTGTTTTTT. Drawing the rest from reference TRBV28 and TRBJ1-4, the complete variable domain is DVKVTQSSRYLVKRTGEKVFLECVQDMDHENMFWYRQDPGLGLRLIYFSYDVKMKEKGDIPEGYSVSREKKERFSLILESASTNQTSMYLCASSRDTGGNEKLFFGSGTQLSVL.

The J gene is TRBJ2-7, the V gene TRBV3-1 (or the pseudogene TRBV3-2); D perhaps matches TRBD2 (6 bases). Trimming removed 3 bases at V and 0 bases at J, with 12 bases between. Germline CDR1 LGHDT, CDR2 YNNKEL (reference sequence). The CDR3 loop spans 15 amino acids. The DNA of the CDR3 is TGTGCCAGCAGCCATTCGGGACTCATCTCCTACGAGCAGTACTTC. Protein product: CASSHSGLISYEQYF.

This chain connects TRBV7-9 to TRBJ1-2, with D unresolved. The CDR3 length is 12 residues. V was clipped by 1 base and J by 4 bases, with 4 bases between them. Germline V CDR1 and CDR2: SEHNR, FQNEAQ (reference sequence). The CDR3 DNA is TGTGCCAGCAGCTTAGGGCCCTATGGCTACACCTTC. This sequence encodes CASSLGPYGYTF.

The chain uses TRBV7-9 and TRBJ2-1; 9 nucleotides match TRBD1. J lost 6 bases, V lost 5 bases, and 5 bases had no gene match. The CDR3 spans 14 residues. Looked up from germline, CDR1 is SEHNR and CDR2 is FQNEAQ (reference sequence). CDR3 in DNA: TGTGCCAGCAGCGTAGGGGGACAGGGCAATGAGCAGTTCTTC. Its protein is CASSVGGQGNEQFF.

This chain joins TRBV27 and TRBJ2-3, with TRBD2 identical over 14 bases. The CDR3 is 17 residues long. CDR1 and CDR2 from the germline V gene are MNHEY and SMNVEV (reference sequence). Losses at the gene ends were 3 bases for V and 3 bases for J; bases not matched to a gene: 5. Here the CDR3 DNA reads TGTGCCAGCAGTTTTATCGGACTAGCGGGAGGAACAGATACGCAGTATTTT. It is translated as CASSFIGLAGGTDTQYF.

This clone appeared a single time. The V call is TRBV11-3, the J call TRBJ2-1; the match to TRBD2 covers 7 bases. This CDR3 is 14 amino acids long. CDR1 is SGHNT and CDR2 is YENEEA in the germline V gene. The J segment lost 6 bases and the V segment lost 4 bases, leaving 6 bases of the junction unmatched. In DNA form, the CDR3 reads TGTGCCAGCAGCTCAAGGGACTATCGCAATGAGCAGTTCTTC. Amino acids: CASSSRDYRNEQFF.

The chain combines TRBV5-6 with TRBJ2-1, with TRBD2 matching over 8 bases. J gave up 6 bases and V 2 bases, and 7 bases lay outside the gene matches. Germline assignment: CDR1 SGHDT and CDR2 YYEEEE. The CDR3 runs to 15 residues. CDR3: CASSLLTSETNEQFF. The CDR3 region has the DNA TGTGCCAGCAGCTTACTGACTAGCGAGACCAATGAGCAGTTCTTC.

This chain joins TRBV19 and TRBJ2-3; D is ambiguous. Trimming removed 6 bases from V and 1 base from J, with 11 bases in between. The CDR3 has 14 residues. Germline CDR1 and CDR2: LNHDA and SQIVND (reference sequence). CDR3: CASSPSGGTDTQYF. CDR3 coding DNA: TGTGCCAGTAGCCCCAGTGGAGGCACAGATACGCAGTATTTT.

In this sample, this clone turned up once. The gene calls are TRBV19 and TRBJ1-6; 7 bases are shared with TRBD1. This CDR3 has 15 residues. CDR1 LNHDA and CDR2 SQIVND come from the germline V gene (reference sequence). The junction had 3 bases not matched to a gene; V was cut back by 5 bases and J by 2 bases. CDR3 DNA: TGTGCCAGTAGTGGCAGGGGGACCTATAATTCACCCCTCCACTTT. Translating it yields CASSGRGTYNSPLHF.

The chain couples TRBV29-1 to TRBJ1-3; 9 nucleotides line up with TRBD1. Germline V gives CDR1 SQVTM, CDR2 ANQGSEA. The CDR3 runs to 14 residues. Unmatched junction bases numbered 3, after V lost 6 bases and J lost 0 bases. CDR3 DNA: TGCAGCGTGGGGACAGGGAACTCTGGAAACACCATATATTTT. It is translated as CSVGTGNSGNTIYF.

The chain is built from TRBV30 and TRBJ1-5; D may be TRBD1 (5 bases). CDR3 length equals 14 residues. CDR1 is GTSNPN, CDR2 SVGIG, per germline (reference sequence). Trimming took 0 bases from V and 9 from J, leaving 15 bases between them. CDR3: CAWSVHSPGMPQHF. CDR3 nucleotides: TGTGCCTGGAGTGTACATTCCCCAGGGATGCCCCAGCATTTT.

The chain is built from TRBV19 and TRBJ2-5; the match to TRBD1 covers 9 bases. This CDR3 is 15 amino acids long. Trimming cost V 5 bases and J 2 bases; bases outside gene matches: 6. CDR1 and CDR2 (germline): LNHDA, SQIVND (reference sequence). The CDR3 DNA sequence: TGTGCCAGTAGTGAGGGGACAGGGCTACAAGAGACCCAGTACTTC. It is translated as CASSEGTGLQETQYF.

CDR3 region: CASSYTGPKETQYF. The CDR3 DNA reads TGTGCCAGCAGTTACACAGGGCCGAAAGAGACCCAGTACTTC. The chain joins TRBV6-5 to TRBJ2-5; the D gene is possibly TRBD1 (6 bases). CDR1 MNHEY and CDR2 SVGAGI come from the germline V gene. This CDR3 region has 14 residues. The V end lost 2 bases, the J end lost 3 bases, and 10 bases lay between the germline ends.